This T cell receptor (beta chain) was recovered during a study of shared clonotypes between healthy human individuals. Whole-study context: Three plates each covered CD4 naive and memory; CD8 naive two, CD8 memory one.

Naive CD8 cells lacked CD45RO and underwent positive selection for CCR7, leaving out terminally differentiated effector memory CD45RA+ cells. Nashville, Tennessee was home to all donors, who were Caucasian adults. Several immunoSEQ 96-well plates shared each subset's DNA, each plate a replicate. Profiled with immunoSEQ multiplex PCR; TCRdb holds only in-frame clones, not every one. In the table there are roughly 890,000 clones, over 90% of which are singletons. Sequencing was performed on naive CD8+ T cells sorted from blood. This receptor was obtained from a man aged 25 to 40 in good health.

The DNA for the CDR3 is TGTGCCAGCGGGTTAAGGGGGACTAGCGGTTACGAGCAGTACTTC. Amino acids: CASGLRGTSGYEQYF. The gene calls are TRBV27 and TRBJ2-7, with TRBD2 matching over 11 bases. The ends lost 8 bases at V and 4 bases at J; junction bases unmatched: 10. This CDR3 has 15 amino acids. The germline CDR1 and CDR2 sequences are MNHEY and SMNVEV (reference sequence).